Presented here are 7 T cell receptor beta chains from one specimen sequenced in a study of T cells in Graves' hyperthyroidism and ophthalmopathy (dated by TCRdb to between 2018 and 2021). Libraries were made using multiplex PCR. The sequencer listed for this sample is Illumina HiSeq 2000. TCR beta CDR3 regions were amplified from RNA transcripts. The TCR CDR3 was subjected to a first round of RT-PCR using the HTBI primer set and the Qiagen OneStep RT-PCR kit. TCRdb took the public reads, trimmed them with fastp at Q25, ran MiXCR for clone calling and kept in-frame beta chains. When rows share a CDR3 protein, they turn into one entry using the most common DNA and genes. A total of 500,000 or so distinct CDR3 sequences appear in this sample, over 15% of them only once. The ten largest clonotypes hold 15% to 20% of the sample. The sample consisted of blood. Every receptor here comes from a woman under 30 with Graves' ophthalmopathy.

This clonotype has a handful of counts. DNA for the CDR3: TGTGCCAGCAGTGAAGCCAGGGATGAAGTTTACGAGCAGTACTTC. Residues: CASSEARDEVYEQYF. The V gene is TRBV6-1, the J gene TRBJ2-7, with D possibly TRBD1 on 5 matching bases. This CDR3 region has 15 residues. Trimming stripped 0 bases from V and 4 bases from J, with 13 bases between. Germline loops: CDR1 MNHNS, CDR2 SASEGT.

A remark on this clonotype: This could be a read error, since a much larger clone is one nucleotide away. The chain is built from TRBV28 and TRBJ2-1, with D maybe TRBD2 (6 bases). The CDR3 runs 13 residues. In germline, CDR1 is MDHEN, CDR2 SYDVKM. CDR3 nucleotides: TGTACCAGCAGTTCACCTAGCGACAGACAGCAGTTCTTC. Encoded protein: CTSSSPSDRQQFF.

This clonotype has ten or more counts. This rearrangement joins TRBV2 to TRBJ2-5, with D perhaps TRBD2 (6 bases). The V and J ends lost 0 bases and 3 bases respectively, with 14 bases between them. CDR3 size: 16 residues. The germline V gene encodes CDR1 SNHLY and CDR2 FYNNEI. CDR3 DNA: TGTGCCAGCAGTGAAGCGCTTGGCGGGGCCAAAGAGACCCAGTACTTC. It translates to CASSEALGGAKETQYF.

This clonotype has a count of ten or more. The CDR3 nucleotides are TGCAGTGCTAGAGATCGCGGGAGTCCTACCCTGAATGAGCAGTTCTTC. It codes for CSARDRGSPTLNEQFF. The V gene is TRBV20-1, the J gene TRBJ2-1; 7 nucleotides match TRBD2. Per germline, CDR1 DFQATT and CDR2 SNEGSKA (reference sequence). The CDR3 totals 16 residues. The V gene end was trimmed by 0 bases and the J gene end by 7 bases; junction bases not matched to a gene: 12.

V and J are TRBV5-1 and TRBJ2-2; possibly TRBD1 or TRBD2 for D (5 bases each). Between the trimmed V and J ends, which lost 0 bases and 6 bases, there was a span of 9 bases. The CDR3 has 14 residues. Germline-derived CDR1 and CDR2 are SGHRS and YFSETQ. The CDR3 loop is CASSLDRRAGELFF. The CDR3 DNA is TGCGCCAGCAGCTTGGACAGGCGGGCCGGGGAGCTGTTTTTT. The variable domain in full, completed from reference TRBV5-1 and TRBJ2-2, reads KAGVTQTPRYLIKTRGQQVTLSCSPISGHRSVSWYQQTPGQGLQFLFEYFSETQRNKGNFPGRFSGRQFSNSRSEMNVSTLELGDSALYLCASSLDRRAGELFFGEGSRLTVL.

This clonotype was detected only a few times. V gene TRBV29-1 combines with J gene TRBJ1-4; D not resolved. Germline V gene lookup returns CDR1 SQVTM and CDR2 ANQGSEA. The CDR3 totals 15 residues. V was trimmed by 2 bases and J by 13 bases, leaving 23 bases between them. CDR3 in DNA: TGCAGCGTTGAATTCATGGGATATGGGCATGGAGCACTGTTTTTT. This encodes CSVEFMGYGHGALFF.

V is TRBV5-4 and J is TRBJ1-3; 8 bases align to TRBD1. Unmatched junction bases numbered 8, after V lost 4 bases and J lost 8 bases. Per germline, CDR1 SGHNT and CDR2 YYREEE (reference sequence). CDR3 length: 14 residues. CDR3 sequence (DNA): TGTGCCAGCAGCCAGGGACAGGCGGCGGACACCATATATTTT. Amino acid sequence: CASSQGQAADTIYF.